Presented here are 28 T cell receptor beta chains from one specimen sequenced in a study of T cells in localized non-small cell lung cancer. Some clones are missing from TCRdb's copy, which holds only in-frame ones; the method was immunoSEQ multiplex PCR. This table holds 100,000 to 150,000 clones, roughly 90% found once. The starting material was peripheral blood, obtained before any cancer treatment. These receptors all stem from a female donor at least 60 years old with stage I lung adenocarcinoma.

This chain connects TRBV19 to TRBJ2-3, with 8 positions matching TRBD1. Germline trimming cut 9 bases from V and 2 bases from J; bases unmatched to any gene: 4. This CDR3 is 13 amino acids long. Germline CDR1 LNHDA, CDR2 SQIVND (reference sequence). The chain's CDR3 is CASQGANTDTQYF. CDR3 nucleotides: TGTGCCAGCCAGGGGGCCAACACAGATACGCAGTATTTT.

This sequence joins TRBV28 and TRBJ1-5; D gene uncertain. Germline assignment: CDR1 MDHEN and CDR2 SYDVKM. There are 13 residues in the CDR3. V was cut by 7 bases and J by 1 base, with 8 bases left in between. CDR3 nucleotide sequence: TGTGCCAGCAACGACAACAGCAATCAGCCCCAGCATTTT. It translates to CASNDNSNQPQHF.

The rearrangement joins TRBV4-2 to TRBJ1-5; maybe TRBD1 (6 bases). This CDR3 is built from 15 residues. Germline values: CDR1 LGHNA, CDR2 YNFKEQ. Trimming took off 4 bases at V and 0 bases at J, with 10 bases between the two ends. The CDR3 coding sequence is TGTGCCAGCAGCCTTGAGGGGGGTAGCAATCAGCCCCAGCATTTT. It specifies CASSLEGGSNQPQHF.

The chain carries TRBV4-1 and TRBJ1-2; 8 bases match TRBD1. The CDR3 runs 15 residues. V was clipped by 1 base and J by 8 bases; unmatched bases: 9. Per the germline V gene, CDR1 is MGHRA and CDR2 is YSYEKL. CDR3 sequence: CASSQAAGGEEGYTF. DNA of the CDR3: TGCGCCAGCAGCCAAGCGGCAGGGGGCGAAGAAGGCTACACCTTC.

V is TRBV6-5 and J is TRBJ1-1; tentative D call: TRBD1 (5 bases). From germline, CDR1 is MNHEY and CDR2 SVGAGI. V was clipped by 8 bases and J by 0 bases, with 10 bases between them. The CDR3 consists of 13 residues. The CDR3 DNA sequence: TGTGCCAGCGGGAGACAGCTGAACACTGAAGCTTTCTTT. Its protein is CASGRQLNTEAFF.

The gene calls are TRBV2 and TRBJ1-1, with D perhaps matching TRBD1 (5 bases). CDR1 is SNHLY, CDR2 FYNNEI, per germline. Trimming stripped 8 bases from V and 5 bases from J, with 12 bases between. The CDR3 extends over 12 amino acids. In DNA form, the CDR3 reads TGTGCCAGCGGGGTGGGGGGAACTGAAGCTTTCTTT. Protein: CASGVGGTEAFF.

The chain employs TRBV5-1 and TRBJ2-2; D perhaps matches TRBD1 (6 bases). This CDR3 comprises 14 residues. Trimming shortened V by 4 bases and J by 4 bases, and 11 bases separated the two germline ends. CDR1 SGHRS and CDR2 YFSETQ come from the germline V gene. CDR3 nucleotide sequence: TGCGCCAGCAGCATCAGGGGAACCACCGGGGAGCTGTTTTTT. This sequence encodes CASSIRGTTGELFF.

This clone was recorded a few times. The chain is built from TRBV6-5 and TRBJ2-5, with TRBD1 matching over 9 bases. CDR1 MNHEY and CDR2 SVGAGI come from the germline V gene. The CDR3 contains 15 residues. J lost 7 bases, V lost 2 bases, and 8 bases had no gene match. The CDR3 region has the DNA TGTGCCAGCAGTTACGGAGGACAGGGGTTGGCGACCCAGTACTTC. Translated, it gives CASSYGGQGLATQYF.

J is TRBJ2-1 and V is TRBV29-1, with 8 bases aligning to TRBD2. V trimming: 0 bases; J trimming: 0 bases; junction bases outside the gene matches: 7. The CDR3 covers 17 residues. Germline CDR1 is SQVTM and CDR2 is ANQGSEA. The CDR3 nucleotides read TGCAGCGTTGAAGATCTGCAGAGCGGGAGCTCCTACAATGAGCAGTTCTTC. This gives the protein CSVEDLQSGSSYNEQFF.

The chain recombines TRBV28 with TRBJ2-3, with 8 bases identical to TRBD2. Germline CDR1 is MDHEN and CDR2 is SYDVKM. V was pared by 5 bases and J by 3 bases, with 4 bases of the junction left unmatched. This CDR3 is 14 amino acids long. CDR3 sequence (DNA): TGTGCCAGCAGTAAGGCGGGAGGTACAGATACGCAGTATTTT. Amino acid sequence: CASSKAGGTDTQYF.

This chain uses TRBV5-5 with TRBJ1-1; D is unresolved. V shed 5 bases and J shed 6 bases, with 14 bases lying between them. The length of the CDR3 is 13 residues. Germline CDR1 is SGHKS and CDR2 is YYEKEE (reference sequence). As DNA, the CDR3 is TGTGCCAGCAGGCCCGACACTTCTCCTGAAGCTTTCTTT. Protein sequence: CASRPDTSPEAFF.

V usage is TRBV10-3 and J usage is TRBJ1-4; a possible D gene is TRBD1 (5 bases). Trimming pared 10 bases from V and 2 bases from J, leaving 14 bases between. Germline V gene lookup returns CDR1 ENHRY and CDR2 SYGVKD. This CDR3 contains 14 residues. The DNA of the CDR3 is TGTGCCAGTAAAAATGGGGCTACTAATGAAAAACTGTTTTTT. Its protein product is CASKNGATNEKLFF.

With respect to this clone: At one of its ends the junction is not consistent with the germline gene, which may arise from a read error. The rearrangement joins TRBV11-2 to TRBJ1-2; tentatively, D is TRBD1 (6 bases). Germline V lookup: CDR1 SGHAT, CDR2 FQNNGV. The CDR3 is 13 amino acids. The CDR3 region has the DNA TGTGCCAGCAGCGCCACAGGGAACTACGGCTACACCTTC. Its translation: CASSATGNYGYTF.

V gene TRBV5-1 combines with J gene TRBJ2-5; 9 bases map to TRBD2. There are 15 residues in the CDR3. CDR1 SGHRS and CDR2 YFSETQ come from the germline V gene. Germline trimming cut 2 bases from V and 1 base from J; bases unmatched to any gene: 3. The CDR3 coding sequence is TGCGCCAGCAGCTTTAGCGGGAGCAGCCAAGAGACCCAGTACTTC. This codes for CASSFSGSSQETQYF.

This chain links TRBV6-6 with TRBJ2-3; tentative D call: TRBD1 (5 bases). This CDR3 has 15 amino acids. V gave up 0 bases and J gave up 5 bases, with 12 bases separating them. Germline assignment: CDR1 MNHNY and CDR2 SVGAGI (reference sequence). CDR3 sequence: CASSYSRTIRDTQYF. CDR3 nucleotides: TGTGCCAGCAGTTACTCTCGGACAATCAGAGATACGCAGTATTTT.

The genes are TRBV19 and TRBJ1-1; D call uncertain. The CDR3 is 14 residues long. V lost 2 bases, J lost 1 base, and 8 bases lay in between. The germline gives CDR1 LNHDA, CDR2 SQIVND (reference sequence). CDR3 sequence reads: CASSISVRNTEAFF. The DNA of the CDR3 is TGTGCCAGTAGTATATCTGTTCGGAACACTGAAGCTTTCTTT.

This rearrangement joins TRBV19 to TRBJ2-5; D gene unclear. Per the germline V gene, CDR1 is LNHDA and CDR2 is SQIVND (reference sequence). This CDR3 has 17 amino acids. Trimming pared 5 bases from V and 1 base from J, leaving 20 bases between. The CDR3 loop is CASSARPMVRPQETQYF. The CDR3 DNA reads TGTGCCAGTAGTGCCCGCCCCATGGTTAGGCCCCAAGAGACCCAGTACTTC.

The rearrangement uses TRBV6-6 and TRBJ1-1, with a tentative D call TRBD1 (6 bases). Trimming cost V 2 bases and J 1 base, with 8 bases left between them. The CDR3 extends over 14 amino acids. Germline CDR1 is MNHNY and CDR2 is SVGAGI (reference sequence). CDR3 nucleotide sequence: TGTGCCAGCAGTTACGCAGGGGCGAACACTGAAGCTTTCTTT. Its protein is CASSYAGANTEAFF.

This clone was picked up one time. V gene TRBV30 combines with J gene TRBJ2-7; D gene unclear. Germline assignment: CDR1 GTSNPN and CDR2 SVGIG (reference sequence). The V and J ends lost 3 bases and 0 bases respectively, with 15 bases between them. There are 15 residues in the CDR3. The CDR3 nucleotides are TGTGCCTGGAGCCCCCGCTCGGGCTTCTCCTACGAGCAGTACTTC. It yields the protein CAWSPRSGFSYEQYF.

The chain links TRBV11-2 to TRBJ1-1; perhaps TRBD1 as D (6 bases). The CDR3 consists of 17 residues. Germline CDR1 reads SGHAT; CDR2 reads FQNNGV. V lost 4 bases, J lost 0 bases, and 18 bases lay in between. This chain's CDR3 is CASSSTPRTDLNTEAFF. For the CDR3, the DNA is TGTGCCAGCAGCTCCACCCCCAGGACAGACCTGAACACTGAAGCTTTCTTT. The entire variable domain, with the rest obtained from reference TRBV11-2 and TRBJ1-1, is as follows: EAGVAQSPRYKIIEKRQSVAFWCNPISGHATLYWYQQILGQGPKLLIQFQNNGVVDDSQLPKDRFSAERLKGVDSTLKIQPAKLEDSAVYLCASSSTPRTDLNTEAFFGQGTRLTVV.

The rearrangement joins TRBV7-8 to TRBJ2-7; D gene uncertain. This CDR3 region has 14 residues. V lost 1 base and J 5 bases, leaving 12 bases between the germline ends. Per the germline V gene, CDR1 is SGHVS and CDR2 is FQNEAQ. In DNA, the CDR3 is TGTGCCAGCAGCTTAGAGGCCGATGTCCACGAGCAGTACTTC. Translating gives CASSLEADVHEQYF. Full variable domain (rest looked up from reference TRBV7-8 and TRBJ2-7): GAGVSQSPRYKVAKRGQDVALRCDPISGHVSLFWYQQALGQGPEFLTYFQNEAQLDKSGLPSDRFFAERPEGSVSTLKIQRTQQEDSAVYLCASSLEADVHEQYFGPGTRLTVT.

This rearrangement joins TRBV30 to TRBJ2-3; the D is unclear. The CDR3 sequence is 14 residues long. The germline gives CDR1 GTSNPN, CDR2 SVGIG (reference sequence). Trimming stripped 1 base from V and 1 base from J, with 9 bases between. The CDR3 coding sequence is TGTGCCTGGAGTGGGGCGGCGGGCACAGATACGCAGTATTTT. Amino acid sequence: CAWSGAAGTDTQYF.

The chain links TRBV6-5 to TRBJ2-3; D is undetermined. Trimming pared 6 bases from V and 6 bases from J, leaving 13 bases between. The CDR3 contains 13 residues. Germline V gives CDR1 MNHEY, CDR2 SVGAGI. The CDR3 region has the DNA TGTGCCAGCAGCCCACCCTTATCCGATACGCAGTATTTT. Its translation: CASSPPLSDTQYF.

V usage is TRBV9 and J usage is TRBJ1-2; TRBD1 matches at 8 bases. This CDR3 has 15 amino acids. CDR1 is SGDLS and CDR2 is YYNGEE in the germline V gene. Unmatched junction bases numbered 10, after V lost 5 bases and J lost 4 bases. CDR3 nucleotides: TGTGCCAGCAGGTCCGGACAGGGCAGGGGCTATGGCTACACCTTC. Its protein is CASRSGQGRGYGYTF.

This chain joins TRBV7-3 and TRBJ2-3, with 8 bases lining up with TRBD1. Germline-derived CDR1 and CDR2 are SGHTA and FQGTGA. The junction had 5 bases not matched to a gene; V was cut back by 3 bases and J by 6 bases. The CDR3 has 14 amino acids. This CDR3 reads CASSFDRGRDTQYF. As DNA, the CDR3 is TGTGCCAGCAGCTTTGACAGGGGAAGGGATACGCAGTATTTT.

This chain uses TRBV11-1 with TRBJ2-5; possibly TRBD2 for D (6 bases). The CDR3 sequence is 13 residues long. Germline lookup yields CDR1 SGHAT and CDR2 FQDESV (reference sequence). Trimming shortened V by 4 bases and J by 5 bases, and 11 bases separated the two germline ends. For the CDR3, the DNA is TGTGCCAGCAGCTCAGGAGGGCAGGAGACCCAGTACTTC. Its translation: CASSSGGQETQYF.

This rearrangement joins TRBV28 to TRBJ1-3; no firm D call. Germline loops: CDR1 MDHEN, CDR2 SYDVKM. CDR3 length equals 14 residues. The V end lost 8 bases, the J end lost 0 bases, and 11 bases lay between the germline ends. The CDR3 coding sequence is TGTGCCAGCGGACCTCGAAACTCTGGAAACACCATATATTTT. This sequence encodes CASGPRNSGNTIYF.

The CDR3 loop reads CAWNTGHMNTEAFF. In DNA, the CDR3 is TGTGCCTGGAATACAGGCCACATGAACACTGAAGCTTTCTTT. The chain employs TRBV30 and TRBJ1-1; maybe TRBD1 (5 bases). Trimming pared 4 bases from V and 0 bases from J, leaving 12 bases between. This CDR3 region has 14 residues. Per the germline V gene, CDR1 is GTSNPN and CDR2 is SVGIG (reference sequence).